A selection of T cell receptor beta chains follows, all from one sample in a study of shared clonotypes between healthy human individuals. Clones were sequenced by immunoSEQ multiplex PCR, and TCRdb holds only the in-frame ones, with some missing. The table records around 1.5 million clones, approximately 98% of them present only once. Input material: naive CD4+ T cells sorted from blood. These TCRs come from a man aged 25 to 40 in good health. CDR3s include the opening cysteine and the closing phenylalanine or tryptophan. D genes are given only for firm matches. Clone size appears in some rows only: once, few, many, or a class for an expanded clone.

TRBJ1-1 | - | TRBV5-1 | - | TGCGCCAGCAGCTTGGATGGGGGCACTGAAGCTTTCTTT | CASSLDGGTEAFF
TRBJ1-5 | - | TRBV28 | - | TGTGCCAGCAGTATACCAATTCAGCCCCAGCATTTT | CASSIPIQPQHF
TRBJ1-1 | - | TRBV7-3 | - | TGTGCCAGCAGCTTATCGGGACTGATGAACACTGAAGCTTTCTTT | CASSLSGLMNTEAFF
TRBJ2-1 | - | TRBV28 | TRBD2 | TGTGCCAGCAGTTATAGCGGGAGGAGGCTCAATGAGCAGTTCTTC | CASSYSGRRLNEQFF
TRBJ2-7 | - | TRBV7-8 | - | TGTGCCAGCAGCAGGGACGCCCGAAGCTACGAGCAGTACTTC | CASSRDARSYEQYF
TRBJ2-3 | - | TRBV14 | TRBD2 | TGTGCCAGCCGGACTAGCGGGAGCACAGATACGCAGTATTTT | CASRTSGSTDTQYF
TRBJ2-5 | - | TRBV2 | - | TGTGCCAGCAGCCCCAGGGGTGGGGAGACCCAGTACTTC | CASSPRGGETQYF
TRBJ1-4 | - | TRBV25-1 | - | TGTGCCAGCAGTGAATCGAGGGGCACTAATGAAAAACTGTTTTTT | CASSESRGTNEKLFF
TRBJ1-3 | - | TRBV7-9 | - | TGTGCCAGCAGCCCAGGAGGTTTTGGGAACAGGGGAAACACCATATATTTT | CASSPGGFGNRGNTIYF
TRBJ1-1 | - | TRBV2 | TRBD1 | TGTGCCAGCAGCCTGACAGGGATGAACACTGAAGCTTTCTTT | CASSLTGMNTEAFF
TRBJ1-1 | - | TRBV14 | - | TGTGCCAGCAGCCAAGATATGAGGCGGACTGAAGCTTTCTTT | CASSQDMRRTEAFF
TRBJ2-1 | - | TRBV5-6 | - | TGTGCCAGCAGCCGAACCCGGGACCTGCCATACAATGAGCAGTTCTTC | CASSRTRDLPYNEQFF
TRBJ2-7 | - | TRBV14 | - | TGTGCCAGCAGCCAAGTGGGCCGCTACGAGCAGTACTTC | CASSQVGRYEQYF
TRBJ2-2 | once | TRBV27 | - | TGTGCCAGCTCCTTTATAGCGGCCCAGCGCGGGGAGCTGTTTTTT | CASSFIAAQRGELFF
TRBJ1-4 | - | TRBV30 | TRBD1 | TGTGCCTGGAGTGAAACAGGGGGCTTTGAAAAACTGTTTTTT | CAWSETGGFEKLFF
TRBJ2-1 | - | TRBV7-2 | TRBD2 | TGTGCCAGCAGCTTCTTCGCGGGAGGGGTTGATGAGCAGTTCTTC | CASSFFAGGVDEQFF
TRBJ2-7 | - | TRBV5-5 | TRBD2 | TGTGCCAGCAGCTTACCGGGACTATGGTACGAGCAGTACTTC | CASSLPGLWYEQYF
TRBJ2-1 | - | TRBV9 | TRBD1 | TGTGCCAGCACCGTAGAGGGGGCGCCAGCCAATGAGCAGTTCTTC | CASTVEGAPANEQFF
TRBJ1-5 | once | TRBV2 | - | TGTGCCAGCAGGGAACAAAGCAATCAGCCCCAGCATTTT | CASREQSNQPQHF
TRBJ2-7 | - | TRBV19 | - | TGTGCCAGTAGTATAGATCTCCGGGGCTACGAGCAGTACTTC | CASSIDLRGYEQYF
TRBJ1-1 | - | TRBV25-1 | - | TGTGCCAGCAGTGAATTTGGGGCCGACACTGAAGCTTTCTTT | CASSEFGADTEAFF
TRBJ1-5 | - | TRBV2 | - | TGTGCCAGCAGGGACAGCAATCAGCCCCAGCATTTT | CASRDSNQPQHF
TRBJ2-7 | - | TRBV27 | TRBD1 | TGTGCCAGCAGTCCACGTCGGACAGGGGTCCCCTACGAGCAGTACTTC | CASSPRRTGVPYEQYF
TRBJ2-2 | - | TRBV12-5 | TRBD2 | TGTGCTAGTGGTTCGGGACTAGTCAAGAATCCCGGGGAGCTGTTTTTT | CASGSGLVKNPGELFF
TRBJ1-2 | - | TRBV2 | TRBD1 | TGTGCCAGCAGATATTATGAGACAGGGGGACATGGCTACACCTTC | CASRYYETGGHGYTF
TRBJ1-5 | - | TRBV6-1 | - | TGTGCCAGCAGTGAAGGAGGGGGGGGGTCCCAGCCCCAGCATTTT | CASSEGGGGSQPQHF
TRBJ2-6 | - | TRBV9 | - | TGTGCCAGCAGCGTAGCCTCTCAGGGATCTGGGGCCAACGTCCTGACTTTC | CASSVASQGSGANVLTF
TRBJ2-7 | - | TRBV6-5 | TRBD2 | TGTGCCAGCAGCTCCGAAGCTAGCGGCTACGAGCAGTACTTC | CASSSEASGYEQYF
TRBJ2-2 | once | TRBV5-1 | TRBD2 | TGCGCCAGCAGCCGGGAGGTCGGAGCGAACACCGGGGAGCTGTTTTTT | CASSREVGANTGELFF
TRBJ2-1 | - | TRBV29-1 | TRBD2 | TGCAGCGTTGGGGACCTAGCGGGAGTGCCGAATGAGCAGTTCTTC | CSVGDLAGVPNEQFF
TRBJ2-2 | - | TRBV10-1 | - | TGCGCCAGCAGTGAGGGCGAGGGGAAGCGGTCCAACACCGGGGAGCTGTTTTTT | CASSEGEGKRSNTGELFF
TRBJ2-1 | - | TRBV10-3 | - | TGTGCCATCAGCCTAATGTCAGGGGAGCAGTTCTTC | CAISLMSGEQFF
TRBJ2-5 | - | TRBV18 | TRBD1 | TGTGCCAGCTCACGGGACAGGGTACAAGAGACCCAGTACTTC | CASSRDRVQETQYF
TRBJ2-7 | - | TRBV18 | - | TGTGCCAGCTCACCACCCTACAGGGACGAGCAGTACTTC | CASSPPYRDEQYF
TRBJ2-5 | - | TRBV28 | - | TGTGCCAGCAGTTCTGGACAGATGAAAGAGACCCAGTACTTC | CASSSGQMKETQYF
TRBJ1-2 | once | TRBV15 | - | TGTGCCACCAGCAGCCCCCCAGAGCGCTCCGGTGGCTACACCTTC | CATSSPPERSGGYTF
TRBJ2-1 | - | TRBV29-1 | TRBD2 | TGCAGCGTTGTCGGATTCACGGGGGGTGAGCAGTTCTTC | CSVVGFTGGEQFF
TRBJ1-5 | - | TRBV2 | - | TGTGCCAGCAGTCCCGACAGGTGGAATCAGCCCCAGCATTTT | CASSPDRWNQPQHF
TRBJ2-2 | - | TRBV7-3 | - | TGTGCCAGCAGCTTCGGGATAAACACCGGGGAGCTGTTTTTT | CASSFGINTGELFF
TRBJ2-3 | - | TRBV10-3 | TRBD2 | TGTGCCATCAGTGGGAGAGGGATAGCGGGAGTGGGAGATACGCAGTATTTT | CAISGRGIAGVGDTQYF
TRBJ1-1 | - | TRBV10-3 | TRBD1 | TGTGCCATCAGTGAGTCCAAGACAGGGTTGGGCACTGAAGCTTTCTTT | CAISESKTGLGTEAFF
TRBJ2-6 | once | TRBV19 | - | TGTGCCAGTACAAAGTCTGGGGCCAACGTCCTGACTTTC | CASTKSGANVLTF
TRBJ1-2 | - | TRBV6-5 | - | TGTGCCAGCAGTTACGCCGGGAGCTATGGCTACACCTTC | CASSYAGSYGYTF
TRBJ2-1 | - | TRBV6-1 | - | TGTGCCACCGAGGGAAATGAGCAGTTCTTC | CATEGNEQFF
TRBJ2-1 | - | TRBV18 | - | TGTGCCAGCTCACCTAGGTTACAGTCCTACAATGAGCAGTTCTTC | CASSPRLQSYNEQFF
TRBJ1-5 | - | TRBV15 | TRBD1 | TGTGCCACCAGCAGGTCAGGGGGTAGTAAGATTCAGCCCCAGCATTTT | CATSRSGGSKIQPQHF
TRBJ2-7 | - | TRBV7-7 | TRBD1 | TGTGCCAGCAGCTTAGAGTCGGGACAGGGACCCTACGAGCAGTACTTC | CASSLESGQGPYEQYF
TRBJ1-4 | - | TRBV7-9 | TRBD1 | TGTGCCAGCAGCTCCGGGACAGGCGGTGAAAAACTGTTTTTT | CASSSGTGGEKLFF
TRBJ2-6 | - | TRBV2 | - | TGTGCCAGCAGTAACTCCCGGACAGAGTCTGGGGCCAACGTCCTGACTTTC | CASSNSRTESGANVLTF
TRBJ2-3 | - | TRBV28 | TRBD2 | TGTGCCAGCAGTTTAGGGCTAGCGGGAGTCTGGGGCACAGATACGCAGTATTTT | CASSLGLAGVWGTDTQYF
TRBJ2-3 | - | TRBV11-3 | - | TGTGCCAGCAGCTATCATGGTGGTAGCACAGATACGCAGTATTTT | CASSYHGGSTDTQYF
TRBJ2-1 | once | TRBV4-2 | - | TGTGCCAGCAGCCAAGTTGAGAGCGAGCAGTTCTTC | CASSQVESEQFF
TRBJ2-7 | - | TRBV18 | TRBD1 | TGTGCCAGCTCACCGCGGACAGGCTCCTACGAGCAGTACTTC | CASSPRTGSYEQYF
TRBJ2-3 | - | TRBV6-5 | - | TGTGCCAGCAGTTACACGGGAACCCTCACAGATACGCAGTATTTT | CASSYTGTLTDTQYF
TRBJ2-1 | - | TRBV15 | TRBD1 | TGTGCCACCAGCAGAGAATCCGGGGCAGGGGGCTTAAATGAGCAGTTCTTC | CATSRESGAGGLNEQFF
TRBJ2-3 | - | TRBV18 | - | TGTGCCAGCTCACCAGGGGTGGAGGATACGCAGTATTTT | CASSPGVEDTQYF
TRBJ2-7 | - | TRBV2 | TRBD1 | TGTGCCAGCGGGGGACAGCTCTACGAGCAGTACTTC | CASGGQLYEQYF
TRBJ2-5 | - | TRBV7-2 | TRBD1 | TGTGCCAGCAGCTCCTCCGGGACAGGGGGCTGGGAGACCCAGTACTTC | CASSSSGTGGWETQYF
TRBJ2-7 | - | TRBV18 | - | TGTGCCAGCTCACCAATAGGTCAGGGCTACGAGCAGTACTTC | CASSPIGQGYEQYF